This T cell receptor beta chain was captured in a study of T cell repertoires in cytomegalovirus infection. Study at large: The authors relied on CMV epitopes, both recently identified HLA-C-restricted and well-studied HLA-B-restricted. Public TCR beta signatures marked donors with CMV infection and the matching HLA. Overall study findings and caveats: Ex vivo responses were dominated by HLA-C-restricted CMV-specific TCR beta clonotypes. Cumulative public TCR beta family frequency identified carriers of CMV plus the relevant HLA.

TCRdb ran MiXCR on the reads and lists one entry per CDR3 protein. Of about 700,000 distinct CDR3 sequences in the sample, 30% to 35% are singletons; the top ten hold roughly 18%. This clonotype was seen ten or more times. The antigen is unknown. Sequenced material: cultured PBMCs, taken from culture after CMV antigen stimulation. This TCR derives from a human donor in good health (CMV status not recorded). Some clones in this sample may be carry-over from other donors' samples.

CDR3 DNA sequence: TGTGCCAGCAGCGGGCCGACTTGGGGGGAGACCCAGTACTTC. Protein: CASSGPTWGETQYF. This chain joins TRBV7-2 and TRBJ2-5; possibly TRBD1 or TRBD2 for D (5 bases each). The CDR3 sequence is 14 residues long. Looked up from germline, CDR1 is SGHTA and CDR2 is FQGNSA. V lost 5 bases and J lost 5, with 15 bases in between.